A single sample is the source of the 5 T cell receptor beta chains below, sequenced in a study of shared clonotypes between healthy human individuals. Sequenced by immunoSEQ multiplex PCR; TCRdb stores in-frame clones only, minus some. Of 2 million to 3 million clones in the sample, about 92% were seen once. Sequencing was carried out using naive CD4+ T cells sorted from blood. As to subset: CD45RA+ positively selected. These receptors were collected from a man aged 18 to 30 in good health.

Only one count was recorded for this clone. This chain uses TRBV5-6 with TRBJ2-7; D is possibly TRBD2 (5 bases). The CDR3 totals 12 residues. Trimming cost V 4 bases and J 2 bases, with 7 bases left between them. Per germline, CDR1 SGHDT and CDR2 YYEEEE. This CDR3 reads CASSTGTYEQYF. DNA of the CDR3: TGTGCCAGCAGCACCGGGACCTACGAGCAGTACTTC.

The chain joins TRBV5-1 to TRBJ2-1, with 8 positions matching TRBD2. CDR1 SGHRS and CDR2 YFSETQ come from the germline V gene. The CDR3 consists of 15 residues. Trimming removed 6 bases from V and 0 bases from J; junction bases left unmatched: 5. The CDR3 here is CASKSGGASYNEQFF. DNA for the CDR3: TGCGCCAGCAAGAGCGGGGGCGCCTCCTACAATGAGCAGTTCTTC.

V is TRBV5-1 and J is TRBJ1-1, with TRBD1 matching 9 bases. The CDR3 consists of 16 residues. CDR1 and CDR2 from the germline V gene are SGHRS and YFSETQ. The trim removed 0 bases at V and 1 base at J, leaving 4 bases unmatched. The CDR3 region is CASSLAWDRENTEAFF. The CDR3, as DNA: TGCGCCAGCAGCTTGGCCTGGGACAGGGAGAACACTGAAGCTTTCTTT.

Here the CDR3 reads CASSLLGGGSTEAFF. In DNA, the CDR3 is TGTGCCAGCAGCCTGCTCGGGGGAGGGAGCACTGAAGCTTTCTTT. The rearrangement links TRBV7-3 to TRBJ1-1, with D possibly matching TRBD1 (5 bases). Germline V gives CDR1 SGHTA, CDR2 FQGTGA. This CDR3 is built from 15 residues. With 5 bases removed from V and 4 bases from J, the gap between germline ends came to 17 bases.

The V and J genes are TRBV6-1 and TRBJ1-2, with no clear D. V lost 8 bases to trimming and J lost 4 bases, with 20 bases between them. This CDR3 contains 15 residues. Germline V gene sequence: CDR1 MNHNS, CDR2 SASEGT. The CDR3 sequence is CASFVSPAESYGYTF. DNA for the CDR3: TGTGCCAGCTTTGTGAGTCCGGCGGAAAGCTATGGCTACACCTTC.